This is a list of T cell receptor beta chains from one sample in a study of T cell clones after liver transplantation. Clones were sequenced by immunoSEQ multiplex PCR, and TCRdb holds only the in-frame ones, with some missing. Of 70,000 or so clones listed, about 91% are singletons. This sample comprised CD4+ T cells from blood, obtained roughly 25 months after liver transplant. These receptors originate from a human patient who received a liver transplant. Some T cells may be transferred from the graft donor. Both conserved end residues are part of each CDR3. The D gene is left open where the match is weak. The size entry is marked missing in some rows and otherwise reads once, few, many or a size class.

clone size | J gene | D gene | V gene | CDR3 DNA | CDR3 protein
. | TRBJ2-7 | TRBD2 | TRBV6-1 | TGTGCCAGCAACCCCTCTAGCGGAATCTCCTACGAGCAGTACTTC | CASNPSSGISYEQYF
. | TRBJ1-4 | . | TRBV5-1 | TGCGCCAGCAACGGGGGGGCCAATGAAAAACTGTTTTTT | CASNGGANEKLFF
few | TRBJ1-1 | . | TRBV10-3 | TGTGCCATCAGTGATGAAGGACTGGTCCCTGAAGCTTTCTTT | CAISDEGLVPEAFF
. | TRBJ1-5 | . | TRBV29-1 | TGCAGCGTTGCAGAGTCTAATAGCAATCAGCCCCAGCATTTT | CSVAESNSNQPQHF
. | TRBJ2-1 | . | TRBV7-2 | TGTGCCAGCAGCACCTCCACCGGGAGTAACAATGAGCAGTTCTTC | CASSTSTGSNNEQFF
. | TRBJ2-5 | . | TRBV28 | TGTGCCAGCACCTTGGGCGGGAATCCCGCGACCCAGTACTTC | CASTLGGNPATQYF
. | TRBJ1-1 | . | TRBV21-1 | TGTGCCAGCAGCAACTTGGAGCGACGCACTGAAGCTTTCTTT | CASSNLERRTEAFF
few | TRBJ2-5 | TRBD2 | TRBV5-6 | TGTGCCAGCAGCTCTCCGGGACTAGCGGAAGAGACCCAGTACTTC | CASSSPGLAEETQYF
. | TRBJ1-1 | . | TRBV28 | TGTGCCAGCAAACTTCCGGGGACTGAAGCTTTCTTT | CASKLPGTEAFF
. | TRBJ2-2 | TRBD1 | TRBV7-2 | TGTGCCAGCAGAGTAGCAGGGGGCCTCGGGGAGCTGTTTTTT | CASRVAGGLGELFF
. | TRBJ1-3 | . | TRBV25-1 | TGTGCCAGCTATGGTCACTCTGGAAACACCATATATTTT | CASYGHSGNTIYF
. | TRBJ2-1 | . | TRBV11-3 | TGTGCCAGCAGCTTCTGGCGGAGCTCCTACAATGAGCAGTTCTTC | CASSFWRSSYNEQFF
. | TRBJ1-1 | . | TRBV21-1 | TGTGCCAGCAGCAAAGTACGTGTCGGCACCGCGAGACAGGGAGGCACTGAAGCTTTCTTT | CASSKVRVGTARQGGTEAFF
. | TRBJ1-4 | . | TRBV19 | TGTGCCAGTAGTTTAGTCGGGTCAGGGACTAATGAAAAACTGTTTTTT | CASSLVGSGTNEKLFF
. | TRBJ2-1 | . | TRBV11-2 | TGTGCCAGCAGCTTAGGAGGTGAGAGTGCCTACAATGAGCAGTTCTTC | CASSLGGESAYNEQFF
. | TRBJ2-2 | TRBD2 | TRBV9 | TGTGCCAGCAGCGTAGTAGGGACTAGCCCCGGGGAGCTGTTTTTT | CASSVVGTSPGELFF